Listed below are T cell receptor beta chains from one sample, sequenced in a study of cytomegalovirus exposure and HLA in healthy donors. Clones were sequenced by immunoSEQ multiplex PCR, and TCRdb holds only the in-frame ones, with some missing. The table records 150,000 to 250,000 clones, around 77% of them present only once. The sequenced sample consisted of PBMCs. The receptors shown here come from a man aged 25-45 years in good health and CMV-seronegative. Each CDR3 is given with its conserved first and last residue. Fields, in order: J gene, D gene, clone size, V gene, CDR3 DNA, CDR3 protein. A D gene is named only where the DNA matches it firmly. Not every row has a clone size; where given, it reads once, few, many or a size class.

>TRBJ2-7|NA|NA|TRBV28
TGTGCCAGCAGTTTAGGGGCCGAGCAGTACTTC
CASSLGAEQYF
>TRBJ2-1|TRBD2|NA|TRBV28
TGTGCCAGCAGTTTACTAGCGGGAGCTTACAATGAGCAGTTCTTC
CASSLLAGAYNEQFF
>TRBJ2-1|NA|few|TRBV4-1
TGCGCCAGCAGGCCGAGTTCCGCCTACAATGAGCAGTTCTTC
CASRPSSAYNEQFF
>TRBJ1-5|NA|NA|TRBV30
TGTGCCTGGAGATGCAGGGTTGATTGGCCCCAGCATTTT
CAWRCRVDWPQHF
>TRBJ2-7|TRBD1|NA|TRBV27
TGTGCCAGCAGTTTCCCAGGACAGGGCCTCTACGAGCAGTACTTC
CASSFPGQGLYEQYF
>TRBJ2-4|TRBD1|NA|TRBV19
TGTGCCAGTAGCGACAGGGGAGGCAAAAACATTCAGTACTTC
CASSDRGGKNIQYF
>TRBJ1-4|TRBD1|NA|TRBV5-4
TGTGCCAGCAGCTTGGCTTCGGACAGGGGGGGAAAACTGTTTTTT
CASSLASDRGGKLFF
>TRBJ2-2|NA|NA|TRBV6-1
TGTGCCAGCAGCCCCAGTCGGCTAGTGGGCGGGGAGCTGTTTTTT
CASSPSRLVGGELFF
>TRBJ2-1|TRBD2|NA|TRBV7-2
TGTGCCAGCAGCGAGGCGGACAGCGGGAGGACCACCAATGAGCAGTTCTTC
CASSEADSGRTTNEQFF
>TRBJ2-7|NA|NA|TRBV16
TGTGCCAGCAGCCCGGGGGTCTACGAGCAGTACTTC
CASSPGVYEQYF
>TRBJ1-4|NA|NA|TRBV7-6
TGTGCCAGCAGCCGCAGGTCAGGGACTGGGGATGAAAAACTGTTTTTT
CASSRRSGTGDEKLFF
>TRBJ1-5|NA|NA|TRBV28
TGTGCCAGCAGTCCCCTGGAGGGTTTGGATCAGCCCCAGCATTTT
CASSPLEGLDQPQHF
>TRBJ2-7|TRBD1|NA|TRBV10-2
TGCGCCAGCAGTGAGTCGGGGACAGGCCACGAGCAGTACTTC
CASSESGTGHEQYF
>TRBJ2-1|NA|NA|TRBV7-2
TGTGCCAGCAGTTTCGCCGCACAGGCGGCCAGCCCCTACAATGAGCAGTTCTTC
CASSFAAQAASPYNEQFF
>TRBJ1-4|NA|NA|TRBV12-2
TGTGCAAGTCGCTTAGGTAAGCAGGCGAATAATGAAAAACTGTTTTTT
CASRLGKQANNEKLFF
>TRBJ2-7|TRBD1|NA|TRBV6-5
TGTGCCAGCAGGCGGACAGGATCCTACGAGCAGTACTTC
CASRRTGSYEQYF
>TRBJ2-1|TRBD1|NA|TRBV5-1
TGCGCCAGCAGCTTGGCGGCGGGACAGGGGGCTAATGAGCAGTTCTTC
CASSLAAGQGANEQFF